This T cell receptor (beta chain) was obtained from a study of cytomegalovirus exposure and HLA in healthy donors. This PCR relied on a set of 60 Vbeta primers and 13 Jbeta primers. Repertoires were generated with immunoSEQ multiplex PCR, while TCRdb's copy carries only in-frame clones and drops some. The sample carries about 140,000 clones, over 70% recorded once. With regard to this clone: Antigen specificity is unknown.

Study outcomes and limitations: TCR beta V- and J-gene trimming was later associated with a missense DCLRE1C variant.

The junction had 14 bases not matched to a gene; V was cut back by 6 bases and J by 2 bases. This CDR3 has 17 amino acids. Per the germline V gene, CDR1 is MNHEY and CDR2 is SMNVEV (reference sequence). V usage is TRBV27 and J usage is TRBJ2-7, with TRBD1 matching 9 bases. Material: PBMCs. The receptor was derived from a woman between 40 and 55 years old in good health and CMV-seronegative. The CDR3 loop reads CASSLERGTGTTYEQYF. The CDR3 DNA reads as TGTGCCAGCAGCCTTGAAAGAGGGACAGGGACTACCTACGAGCAGTACTTC.